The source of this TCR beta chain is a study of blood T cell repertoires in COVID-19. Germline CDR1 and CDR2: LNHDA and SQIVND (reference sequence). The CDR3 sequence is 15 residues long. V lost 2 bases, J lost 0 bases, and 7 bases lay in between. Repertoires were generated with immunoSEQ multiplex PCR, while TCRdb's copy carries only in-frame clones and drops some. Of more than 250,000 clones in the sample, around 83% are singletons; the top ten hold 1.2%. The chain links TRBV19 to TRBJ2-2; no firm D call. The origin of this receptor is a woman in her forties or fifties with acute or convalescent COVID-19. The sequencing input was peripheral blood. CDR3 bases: TGTGCCAGTAGTATACAGGCAGCGAACACCGGGGAGCTGTTTTTT. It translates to CASSIQAANTGELFF.